The sequence of this T cell receptor beta chain was determined in a study of blood T cells in healthy people across ages. For the second PCR, which ran for about 6 to 11 cycles, a sample-barcoded 5' primer and a J-beta primer mix were used. Via MiXCR, TCRdb re-called the 5' RACE reads, giving one row per CDR3 protein. The data contain around 800,000 distinct CDR3 sequences, about a quarter of them singletons. CDR3 length: 11 amino acids. These data were also reused for a study on T cells of mothers and their children.

Source material: blood. The chain combines TRBV12-3 or TRBV12-4 with TRBJ2-5, with D hard to call. The J call may be faulty, since TRBJ2-1 better matches the DNA end. The source of this sequence is a boy between 5 and 17 years old in good health. Here the CDR3 reads CASSTYLEQFF. Here the CDR3 DNA reads TGTGCCAGCAGCACCTACTTGGAGCAGTTCTTC.